A selection of T cell receptor beta chains follows, all from one sample in a study of cytomegalovirus exposure and HLA in healthy donors. Sequenced by immunoSEQ multiplex PCR; TCRdb stores in-frame clones only, minus some. Of approximately 140,000 clones listed, less than 85% were seen once; the top ten hold 1.5% to 2%. Sequencing was performed on PBMCs. The origin of the receptors is a man aged 35 to 55 in good health and CMV-seronegative. CDR3s include the opening cysteine and the closing phenylalanine or tryptophan. D genes are given only for firm matches. Clone size is given for some rows only: seen once, a few or many times, or a class if the clone is expanded.

clone_size: few
d_call: NA
j_call: TRBJ1-2
v_call: TRBV19
cdr3_aa: CASSIVAGTLGGYTF
cdr3_nt: TGTGCCAGTAGTATAGTGGCCGGGACTCTGGGCGGCTACACCTTC

clone_size: few
d_call: TRBD2
j_call: TRBJ2-2
v_call: TRBV6-6
cdr3_aa: CASDLGLAGGHGELFF
cdr3_nt: TGTGCCAGCGACTTGGGGCTAGCGGGAGGCCACGGGGAGCTGTTTTTT

clone_size: NA
d_call: TRBD2
j_call: TRBJ2-2
v_call: TRBV2
cdr3_aa: CASSVLAGGPGELFF
cdr3_nt: TGTGCCAGCAGTGTTTTAGCGGGGGGGCCCGGGGAGCTGTTTTTT

clone_size: NA
d_call: TRBD1
j_call: TRBJ2-7
v_call: TRBV19
cdr3_aa: CASSSGQESYEQYF
cdr3_nt: TGTGCCAGTAGTAGTGGACAGGAGTCCTACGAGCAGTACTTC

clone_size: NA
d_call: TRBD2
j_call: TRBJ2-5
v_call: TRBV29-1
cdr3_aa: CSVDGTSGGSQETQYF
cdr3_nt: TGCAGCGTCGACGGGACTAGCGGGGGGTCGCAAGAGACCCAGTACTTC

clone_size: few
d_call: TRBD1
j_call: TRBJ2-4
v_call: TRBV6-6
cdr3_aa: CASSYPSDRGENIQYF
cdr3_nt: TGTGCCAGCAGTTACCCCTCCGACAGGGGCGAAAACATTCAGTACTTC

clone_size: NA
d_call: TRBD2
j_call: TRBJ2-7
v_call: TRBV19
cdr3_aa: CASSGAGVAYEQYF
cdr3_nt: TGTGCCAGTAGTGGGGCGGGGGTCGCCTACGAGCAGTACTTC

clone_size: NA
d_call: NA
j_call: TRBJ2-2
v_call: TRBV11-1
cdr3_aa: CASTPADGANTGELFF
cdr3_nt: TGTGCCAGCACCCCAGCGGACGGCGCGAACACCGGGGAGCTGTTTTTT

clone_size: NA
d_call: TRBD1
j_call: TRBJ2-7
v_call: TRBV4-2
cdr3_aa: CASSARDSSYEQYF
cdr3_nt: TGTGCCAGCAGCGCCCGGGACAGCTCCTACGAGCAGTACTTC

clone_size: few
d_call: NA
j_call: TRBJ1-1
v_call: TRBV6-5
cdr3_aa: CASSYSRSLNTEAFF
cdr3_nt: TGTGCCAGCAGTTACTCGAGATCCTTGAACACTGAAGCTTTCTTT

clone_size: NA
d_call: TRBD1
j_call: TRBJ2-7
v_call: TRBV5-1
cdr3_aa: CASSLGGTGDYEQYF
cdr3_nt: TGCGCCAGCAGCCTGGGGGGGACAGGGGACTACGAGCAGTACTTC

clone_size: NA
d_call: TRBD2
j_call: TRBJ2-7
v_call: TRBV19
cdr3_aa: CASSQYTGLYEQYF
cdr3_nt: TGTGCCAGTAGTCAATACACGGGACTATACGAGCAGTACTTC

clone_size: NA
d_call: NA
j_call: TRBJ1-6
v_call: TRBV27
cdr3_aa: CASSFLNSPLHF
cdr3_nt: TGTGCCAGCAGTTTCTTAAATTCACCCCTCCACTTT

clone_size: NA
d_call: NA
j_call: TRBJ2-3
v_call: TRBV28
cdr3_aa: CASRLSGGRDTQYF
cdr3_nt: TGTGCCAGCAGGCTCTCGGGGGGCCGAGATACGCAGTATTTT

clone_size: once
d_call: NA
j_call: TRBJ2-4
v_call: TRBV28
cdr3_aa: CASSPRFWGPASLAKNIQYF
cdr3_nt: TGTGCCAGCAGCCCTCGTTTCTGGGGGCCAGCTTCTCTAGCCAAAAACATTCAGTACTTC

clone_size: NA
d_call: TRBD1
j_call: TRBJ2-5
v_call: TRBV6-5
cdr3_aa: CASRAQGAIFETQYF
cdr3_nt: TGTGCCAGCAGGGCACAGGGGGCGATCTTTGAGACCCAGTACTTC

clone_size: NA
d_call: NA
j_call: TRBJ1-4
v_call: TRBV7-9
cdr3_aa: CASSSPGDNEKLFF
cdr3_nt: TGTGCCAGCAGCTCCCCGGGGGATAATGAAAAACTGTTTTTT

clone_size: NA
d_call: TRBD2
j_call: TRBJ2-2
v_call: TRBV14
cdr3_aa: CASSQPMTSGRRNTGELFF
cdr3_nt: TGTGCCAGCAGCCAACCCATGACTAGCGGGAGACGTAACACCGGGGAGCTGTTTTTT

clone_size: NA
d_call: TRBD1
j_call: TRBJ2-7
v_call: TRBV25-1
cdr3_aa: CASSEFGTGLYEQYF
cdr3_nt: TGTGCCAGCAGTGAGTTCGGGACAGGCCTCTACGAGCAGTACTTC

clone_size: once
d_call: NA
j_call: TRBJ1-2
v_call: TRBV4-1
cdr3_aa: CASSQGASQTYYGYTF
cdr3_nt: TGCGCCAGCAGCCAGGGTGCTTCACAGACATACTATGGCTACACCTTC

clone_size: NA
d_call: NA
j_call: TRBJ1-1
v_call: TRBV6-6
cdr3_aa: CASSYSGGATEAFF
cdr3_nt: TGTGCCAGCAGTTACTCGGGGGGGGCTACTGAAGCTTTCTTT

clone_size: NA
d_call: TRBD1
j_call: TRBJ2-7
v_call: TRBV11-2
cdr3_aa: CASSAGTGGSYEQYF
cdr3_nt: TGTGCCAGCAGTGCCGGGACAGGGGGCTCCTACGAGCAGTACTTC

clone_size: NA
d_call: TRBD1
j_call: TRBJ1-3
v_call: TRBV7-3
cdr3_aa: CASSPRDRGLGNTIYF
cdr3_nt: TGTGCCAGCAGCCCTCGGGACAGGGGGCTTGGAAACACCATATATTTT

clone_size: NA
d_call: NA
j_call: TRBJ2-2
v_call: TRBV7-2
cdr3_aa: CASSLPIGELFF
cdr3_nt: TGTGCCAGCAGCTTACCCATCGGGGAGCTGTTTTTT

clone_size: NA
d_call: TRBD1
j_call: TRBJ1-5
v_call: TRBV9
cdr3_aa: CASRPDRGPNQPQHF
cdr3_nt: TGTGCCAGCAGGCCAGACAGGGGGCCCAATCAGCCCCAGCATTTT

clone_size: NA
d_call: TRBD1
j_call: TRBJ1-5
v_call: TRBV28
cdr3_aa: CASTPTGHYQPQHF
cdr3_nt: TGTGCCAGCACCCCGACAGGGCATTACCAGCCCCAGCATTTT

clone_size: NA
d_call: NA
j_call: TRBJ2-5
v_call: TRBV4-2
cdr3_aa: CASSQGAWETQYF
cdr3_nt: TGTGCCAGCAGTCAAGGGGCTTGGGAGACCCAGTACTTC

clone_size: NA
d_call: NA
j_call: TRBJ2-1
v_call: TRBV27
cdr3_aa: CASTSRGDEQFF
cdr3_nt: TGTGCCAGCACCTCCCGCGGGGATGAGCAGTTCTTC